This is a list of T cell receptor beta chains from one sample in a study of cytomegalovirus exposure and HLA in healthy donors. The data were produced by immunoSEQ multiplex PCR, yet TCRdb's version contains in-frame clones alone and is incomplete. The sample contains about 190,000 clones, approximately 80% of which appear only once. The sample comprised PBMCs. These receptors all come from a woman aged 25 to 39 in good health and CMV-seropositive. The CDR3 runs from the conserved cysteine through the conserved F or W. D genes are given only for firm matches. Clone sizes are given selectively: once, few, many, or a class where the clone is expanded.

j_call v_call clone_size d_call cdr3_length cdr3_aa cdr3_nt
TRBJ1-5 TRBV19 NA TRBD1 15 CASSISRQGSWPQHF TGTGCCAGTAGTATTAGTCGACAGGGAAGTTGGCCCCAGCATTTT
TRBJ1-2 TRBV7-2 NA NA 14 CASTLARGNYGYTF TGTGCCAGCACGCTCGCCCGGGGGAACTATGGCTACACCTTC
TRBJ1-5 TRBV6-6 few NA 15 CASSYVAGRVQPQHF TGTGCCAGCAGTTACGTGGCCGGGAGGGTTCAGCCCCAGCATTTT
TRBJ2-1 TRBV19 NA TRBD2 15 CASSNRLAGEDEQFF TGTGCCAGTAGTAATCGGCTAGCGGGAGAGGATGAGCAGTTCTTC
TRBJ1-6 TRBV4-1 NA TRBD1 15 CASSQEGQGDSPLHF TGCGCCAGCAGCCAAGAGGGACAGGGGGACTCACCCCTCCACTTT
TRBJ2-3 TRBV30 NA NA 16 CAWMPSTGELTDTQYF TGTGCCTGGATGCCTAGTACGGGAGAATTGACAGATACGCAGTATTTT
TRBJ2-5 TRBV11-3 NA NA 16 CASSRSWDTNQETQYF TGTGCCAGCAGCCGAAGCTGGGACACAAACCAAGAGACCCAGTACTTC
TRBJ2-3 TRBV11-2 NA TRBD1 15 CASSPLDRGTDTQYF TGTGCCAGCAGCCCACTGGACAGGGGGACAGATACGCAGTATTTT
TRBJ1-4 TRBV5-1 NA TRBD1 15 CASSAETGENEKLFF TGCGCCAGCAGCGCCGAGACAGGGGAGAATGAAAAACTGTTTTTT
TRBJ2-1 TRBV9 NA TRBD2 15 CASSVGSGSSTEQFF TGTGCCAGCAGCGTAGGGAGCGGGAGTAGCACTGAGCAGTTCTTC
TRBJ2-7 TRBV27 few NA 15 CASSHLVVDSYEQYF TGTGCCAGCAGCCACTTAGTCGTGGACAGCTACGAGCAGTACTTC
TRBJ1-5 TRBV6-5 NA NA 14 CASRRGDSNQPQHF TGTGCCAGCAGGCGCGGGGATAGCAATCAGCCCCAGCATTTT
TRBJ2-5 TRBV4-1 NA NA 15 CASSQEGGPRETQYF TGCGCCAGCAGCCAAGAGGGGGGGCCGAGAGAGACCCAGTACTTC
TRBJ2-2 TRBV10-3 NA TRBD1 14 CATSGQGNTGELFF TGTGCCACCTCGGGACAGGGCAACACCGGGGAGCTGTTTTTT
TRBJ2-7 TRBV7-2 NA NA 14 CASSPRLGSYEQYF TGTGCCAGCAGCCCAAGACTAGGTAGTTACGAGCAGTACTTC
TRBJ2-7 TRBV9 NA NA 15 CASSRGDLHSYEQYF TGTGCCAGCAGTCGAGGGGACTTACACTCCTACGAGCAGTACTTC
TRBJ2-1 TRBV11-1 NA TRBD1 11 CASSGDRVSFF TGTGCCAGCAGCGGGGACAGGGTGAGCTTCTTC
TRBJ1-1 TRBV9 NA NA 13 CASSVAAGTEAFF TGTGCCAGCAGCGTAGCGGCGGGGACTGAAGCTTTCTTT
TRBJ2-1 TRBV7-9 NA NA 15 CASSFRRNSYNEQFF TGTGCCAGCAGCTTTAGGAGAAACTCCTACAATGAGCAGTTCTTC
TRBJ2-7 TRBV11-2 NA NA 14 CASTTPSHPYEQYF TGTGCCAGCACCACCCCTAGTCACCCCTACGAGCAGTACTTT
TRBJ2-7 TRBV19 NA TRBD1 15 CASSPSRGLVYEQYF TGTGCCAGTAGTCCCTCAAGGGGGCTGGTATACGAGCAGTACTTC
TRBJ1-6 TRBV27 NA TRBD1 12 CASKGANSPLHF TGTGCCAGCAAGGGGGCCAATTCACCCCTCCACTTT
TRBJ2-7 TRBV9 NA TRBD2 12 CASSVGGGEQYF TGTGCCAGCAGCGTAGGGGGGGGAGAGCAGTACTTC
TRBJ2-1 TRBV5-4 NA TRBD2 16 CASTSGISGVYNEQFF TGTGCCAGCACCTCAGGAATTAGCGGGGTCTACAATGAGCAGTTCTTC
TRBJ2-7 TRBV13 NA NA 14 CASSLRRSSYEQYF TGTGCCAGCAGCTTACGGCGGAGCTCCTACGAGCAGTACTTC
TRBJ1-1 TRBV5-1 few NA 17 CASSLVFPGEMNTEAFF TGCGCCAGCAGCTTGGTCTTTCCAGGCGAGATGAACACTGAAGCTTTCTTT
TRBJ2-2 TRBV7-3 NA NA 13 CASSPHDTGELFF TGTGCCAGCAGCCCACACGACACCGGGGAGCTGTTTTTT
TRBJ1-1 TRBV10-3 NA NA 14 CAIRSPQGGTEAFF TGTGCCATCCGATCCCCCCAGGGAGGCACTGAAGCTTTCTTT
TRBJ1-1 TRBV5-1 NA NA 14 CASSLRTGDTEAFF TGCGCCAGCAGCTTGAGGACGGGGGATACTGAAGCTTTCTTT
TRBJ2-6 TRBV28 NA TRBD2 18 CASSTSGLAGAGANVLTF TGTGCCAGCAGTACCTCGGGACTAGCGGGGGCTGGGGCCAACGTCCTGACTTTC
TRBJ2-3 TRBV7-3 NA NA 14 CASSLQGRTDTQYF TGTGCCAGCAGCTTACAGGGAAGGACAGATACGCAGTATTTT
TRBJ1-4 TRBV28 NA NA 16 CASSSPGPAGYEKLFF TGTGCCAGCAGTTCCCCTGGGCCAGCGGGTTATGAAAAACTGTTTTTT
TRBJ2-2 TRBV5-8 NA TRBD1 14 CASSIDRVPGELFF TGTGCCAGCAGCATCGACAGGGTTCCCGGGGAGCTGTTTTTT
TRBJ1-5 TRBV28 NA TRBD1 15 CASSSSGTGWQPQHF TGTGCCAGCAGTTCCTCCGGGACAGGGTGGCAGCCCCAGCATTTT
TRBJ1-2 TRBV7-8 NA NA 15 CASSIFGQLNYGYTF TGTGCCAGCAGCATATTCGGACAGCTTAACTATGGCTACACCTTC
TRBJ2-2 TRBV29-1 once NA 14 CSVTQTGNTGELFF TGCAGCGTTACCCAGACAGGGAACACCGGGGAGCTGTTTTTT
TRBJ1-1 TRBV4-1 NA NA 14 CASSPGDYYTEAFF TGCGCCAGCAGCCCGGGGGACTATTACACTGAAGCTTTCTTT
TRBJ1-3 TRBV5-1 NA NA 15 CASSLRGYSGNTIYF TGCGCCAGCAGCTTGAGAGGCTACTCTGGAAACACCATATATTTT
TRBJ1-2 TRBV28 NA NA 15 CASSLLGGRENGYTF TGTGCCAGCAGTTTATTGGGGGGTCGCGAAAATGGCTACACCTTC
TRBJ1-2 TRBV30 NA NA 13 CAWSPSWADGYTF TGTGCCTGGAGTCCCTCGTGGGCAGATGGCTACACCTTC
TRBJ2-2 TRBV5-4 once TRBD1 15 CASSWGQGATGELFF TGTGCCAGCAGCTGGGGACAGGGGGCAACCGGGGAGCTGTTTTTT
TRBJ1-5 TRBV6-1 NA NA 16 CASSEEEVRLNQPQHF TGTGCCAGCAGTGAAGAGGAGGTACGGCTAAATCAGCCCCAGCATTTT
TRBJ2-3 TRBV7-9 NA NA 14 CASSSAGSTDTQYF TGTGCCAGCAGCTCAGCCGGGAGCACAGATACGCAGTATTTT
TRBJ2-3 TRBV10-3 NA NA 16 CAISEFGGSVTDTQYF TGTGCCATCAGTGAGTTTGGTGGCAGCGTCACAGATACGCAGTATTTT
TRBJ1-1 TRBV6-5 NA NA 13 CASSYPSGERAFF TGTGCCAGCAGTTACCCTTCGGGGGAGAGGGCTTTCTTT
TRBJ2-2 TRBV5-1 NA NA 14 CASSLTGNTGELFF TGCGCCAGCAGCTTGACCGGGAACACCGGGGAGCTGTTTTTT
TRBJ2-3 TRBV11-2 NA TRBD1 16 CASSPRDRGPTDTQYF TGTGCCAGCAGCCCACGGGACAGGGGACCCACAGATACGCAGTATTTT
TRBJ2-5 TRBV29-1 few NA 12 CSVATNQETQYF TGCAGCGTTGCCACAAATCAAGAGACCCAGTACTTC
TRBJ2-2 TRBV11-2 NA TRBD2 15 CATGLAGVATGELFF TGTGCCACCGGACTAGCGGGAGTCGCCACCGGGGAGCTGTTTTTT
TRBJ2-7 TRBV19 NA TRBD1 15 CASSIGQGLSYEQYF TGTGCCAGTAGTATCGGACAGGGCTTGTCCTACGAGCAGTACTTC
TRBJ1-6 TRBV28 NA NA 12 CASVGPNSPLHF TGTGCCAGTGTGGGCCCAAATTCACCCCTCCACTTT